A selection of T cell receptor beta chains follows, all from one sample in a study of cytomegalovirus exposure and HLA in healthy donors. Profiling relied on immunoSEQ multiplex PCR, and the TCRdb table lists in-frame clones only, not all of them. The sample yields 100,000 or so clones, more than 60% seen once. Material: PBMCs. The source of these receptors is a man aged 25-45 years in good health and CMV-seronegative. The conserved cysteine and the conserved F or W are not part of the CDR3 here. Fields, in order: V gene, CDR3 protein.

v_call: TRBV7-2
cdr3_aa: ASSYGTEAF

v_call: TRBV5-4
cdr3_aa: ASSSSRQGGNTIY

v_call: TRBV7-3
cdr3_aa: ASSPDRGPFSGYT

v_call: TRBV6-6
cdr3_aa: ASSYSDEGRGQPQH

v_call: TRBV5-1
cdr3_aa: ASSLPRGGGETQY

v_call: TRBV9
cdr3_aa: ASGGRNEQF

v_call: TRBV13
cdr3_aa: ASSSGLDYEQY

v_call: TRBV2
cdr3_aa: ASSQGMNTEAF

v_call: TRBV28
cdr3_aa: ASSATGGWSEKLF

v_call: TRBV18
cdr3_aa: ASSPRDREYEQY

v_call: TRBV4-3
cdr3_aa: ASSHELSGQTYEQY

v_call: TRBV30
cdr3_aa: AWSLASNTEAF

v_call: TRBV5-1
cdr3_aa: ASTLSAGLNTGELF

v_call: TRBV6-1
cdr3_aa: ASSETQGYNEQF

v_call: TRBV5-4
cdr3_aa: ASSLEGQRSYEQY

v_call: TRBV30
cdr3_aa: AWSLGGGRHNSPLH

v_call: TRBV19
cdr3_aa: ASSIVGGDQPQH

v_call: TRBV4-3
cdr3_aa: ASSQDTGERNQPQH

v_call: TRBV6-5
cdr3_aa: ASSYSTTGSQPQH

v_call: TRBV7-8
cdr3_aa: ASSLRAVAGTLWDTQY

v_call: TRBV5-1
cdr3_aa: AGSLPERDDSYNEQF

v_call: TRBV6-5
cdr3_aa: ASSYFQGSEQY

v_call: TRBV10-3
cdr3_aa: AIGGTGDEAF

v_call: TRBV9
cdr3_aa: ASSPPSTQETQY

v_call: TRBV9
cdr3_aa: ASSAGAGGPYNEQF

v_call: TRBV28
cdr3_aa: ASSLGQAPYGYT

v_call: TRBV14
cdr3_aa: ASSLDRGIWSPLH

v_call: TRBV27
cdr3_aa: ASSLLGGNQPQH

v_call: TRBV4-3
cdr3_aa: ASSQEGTLEGEQY

v_call: TRBV29-1
cdr3_aa: SVDLPGHETQY

v_call: TRBV7-8
cdr3_aa: ASSSTGGGYGYT

v_call: TRBV25-1
cdr3_aa: ASSDPSGQTATQY

v_call: TRBV27
cdr3_aa: ASNTKGAPLYGYT

v_call: TRBV6-5
cdr3_aa: ASMWGLNTEAF

v_call: TRBV5-6
cdr3_aa: ASSWGQGRPQH

v_call: TRBV7-2
cdr3_aa: ASSPQMGPTSEQY

v_call: TRBV9
cdr3_aa: ASSGDGLAAGNEQF

v_call: TRBV19
cdr3_aa: ASRKHQGGEQF

v_call: TRBV28
cdr3_aa: ASTEPPTSGRTGTGELF

v_call: TRBV13
cdr3_aa: ASSPWTGESYNEQF

v_call: TRBV13
cdr3_aa: ASSLGGLARIYEQY

v_call: TRBV28
cdr3_aa: ASSFNRDEKLF

v_call: TRBV9
cdr3_aa: ASSARTGLADNEQF

v_call: TRBV27
cdr3_aa: ASSRDSPTSYEQY

v_call: TRBV7-2
cdr3_aa: ASSPRGGRGSYEQY

v_call: TRBV18
cdr3_aa: ASSLSAVPEQF

v_call: TRBV20-1
cdr3_aa: SGAEYYEQY

v_call: TRBV29-1
cdr3_aa: SVVVTELNYGYT

v_call: TRBV5-6
cdr3_aa: ASSLGTGGHEQY